These 3 T cell receptor beta chains were sequenced from one sample in a study of prognosis after radiotherapy for stage I lung cancer. From genomic DNA, two-round multiplex PCR was used to amplify TCR beta CDR3. First-round PCR amplification was performed with primers specific to each TRBV and TRBJ gene. Via MiXCR, TCRdb re-called the multiplex PCR reads, giving one row per CDR3 protein. The data show approximately 17,000 distinct CDR3 sequences, about 30% seen once. This specimen consisted of PBMCs, obtained before or after stereotactic body radiation therapy (not recorded which). The receptors were gathered from a donor aged 50 or older with non-small cell lung cancer.

A few counts support this clonotype. A much larger clone differs by one base, so this may be a read error. V is TRBV6-1 and J is TRBJ1-1, with D uncertain. The CDR3 spans 13 residues. Germline lookup yields CDR1 MNHNS and CDR2 SASEGT. In DNA, the CDR3 is TGTGCCAGCAGGAGGACCCGGAACGCTGAAGCTTTCTTT. This encodes CASRRTRNAEAFF.

At least ten counts were recorded for this clonotype. The chain is built from TRBV2 and TRBJ2-2, with D hard to call. Germline V gene data show CDR1 as SNHLY and CDR2 as FYNNEI. The CDR3 totals 13 residues. V lost 3 bases to trimming and J lost 6 bases, with 8 bases between them. For the CDR3, the DNA is TGTGCCAGCAGTGAGAGCGCGTCCGGGGAGCTGTTTTTT. Translated: CASSESASGELFF. The whole variable domain, remainder taken from reference TRBV2 and TRBJ2-2, is EPEVTQTPSHQVTQMGQEVILRCVPISNHLYFYWYRQILGQKVEFLVSFYNNEISEKSEIFDDQFSVERPDGSNFTLKIRSTKLEDSAMYFCASSESASGELFFGEGSRLTVL.

V and J are TRBV20-1 and TRBJ2-1, with a tentative D call TRBD2 (5 bases). V lost 2 bases and J 2 bases, leaving 16 bases between the germline ends. Looked up from germline, CDR1 is DFQATT and CDR2 is SNEGSKA (reference sequence). CDR3 length: 16 residues. The CDR3: CSARYGGPGAYNEQFF. CDR3 coding DNA: TGCAGTGCTAGATATGGTGGGCCCGGGGCCTACAATGAGCAGTTCTTC.